This T cell receptor (beta chain) was found in a study of cytomegalovirus exposure and HLA in healthy donors. From the approximately 120-subject validation cohort, which was separate from the approximately 700-subject first cohort, the donors were drawn. For this clone: Its antigen remains unknown.

Sequencing used immunoSEQ multiplex PCR; TCRdb keeps in-frame clones, though not all of them. The sample gives some 140,000 clones, just over 85% of which show up once; 2% to 2.5% is in the top ten. Overall study findings and caveats: Some public TCRs appeared in many individuals, while most sequences were rare. Cytomegalovirus-associated TCR beta chains were listed, numbering some 170.

The CDR3 is 20 amino acids. CDR1 and CDR2 (germline): SGHRS, YFSETQ. J gave up 4 bases and V 4 bases, and 20 bases lay outside the gene matches. The chain is built from TRBV5-1 and TRBJ2-2; 9 bases line up with TRBD2. This TCR was recovered from a human donor in good health. Input material: PBMCs. The CDR3 DNA follows: TGCGCCAGCAGCCCCAGGGGGGGAGCTAGCGGGACGTCGGGCACCGGGGAGCTGTTTTTT. Translating gives CASSPRGGASGTSGTGELFF.